This T cell receptor (beta chain) appears in the sequencing data of a study of blood T cell repertoires in COVID-19. Study-level background: There were acute and convalescent COVID-19 samples, and they came from the United States, Italy and Spain.

Profiling relied on immunoSEQ multiplex PCR, and the TCRdb table lists in-frame clones only, not all of them. The table lists roughly 50,000 clones, roughly 87% of them singletons, with 15% to 20% in the top ten. Germline V gives CDR1 SGHRS, CDR2 YFSETQ. V shed 0 bases and J shed 5 bases, with 5 bases lying between them. CDR3 size: 12 residues. This chain connects TRBV5-1 to TRBJ2-5; D call uncertain. The clonotype originates from a human donor with active COVID-19. The donor label of this sample is uncertain. Sample: peripheral blood. The CDR3 spells CASSLVSETQYF. The CDR3 DNA is TGCGCCAGCAGCTTGGTTTCGGAGACCCAGTACTTC.